This T cell receptor beta chain was retrieved from a study of graft-versus-host responses after intestinal transplantation. Study as a whole: Recipients were given multivisceral, liver-intestinal, or isolated intestinal transplants. Anti-thymocyte globulin induction preceded two to four years of tacrolimus and steroid maintenance in all recipients.

The method was immunoSEQ multiplex PCR; TCRdb's version includes in-frame clones alone and lacks a portion of them. Of fewer than 110,000 clones in the sample, 87% are singletons; the top ten hold approximately 0.76%. On this clone itself: What it recognizes is unknown.

This CDR3 spans 13 amino acids. Per the germline V gene, CDR1 is SGHTA and CDR2 is FQGTGA. V was cut by 5 bases and J by 2 bases, with 9 bases left in between. General study results and limits: GvH clones turned up in recipient marrow; some had shown up first in ileum or blood. The study found high graft-versus-host to host-versus-graft clonal ratios in allografts of patients with graft-donor T cell macrochimerism.

This chain connects TRBV7-3 to TRBJ2-5; the D gene is possibly TRBD1 (5 bases). The source material was unstimulated CD4+ T cells sorted from spleen or lymph node cells, sampled before transplant. The TCR was taken from a human donor who was the organ donor for an intestinal transplant. The CDR3 reads CASSTGVQETQYF. The CDR3 nucleotides read TGTGCCAGCAGCACAGGTGTACAAGAGACCCAGTACTTC.